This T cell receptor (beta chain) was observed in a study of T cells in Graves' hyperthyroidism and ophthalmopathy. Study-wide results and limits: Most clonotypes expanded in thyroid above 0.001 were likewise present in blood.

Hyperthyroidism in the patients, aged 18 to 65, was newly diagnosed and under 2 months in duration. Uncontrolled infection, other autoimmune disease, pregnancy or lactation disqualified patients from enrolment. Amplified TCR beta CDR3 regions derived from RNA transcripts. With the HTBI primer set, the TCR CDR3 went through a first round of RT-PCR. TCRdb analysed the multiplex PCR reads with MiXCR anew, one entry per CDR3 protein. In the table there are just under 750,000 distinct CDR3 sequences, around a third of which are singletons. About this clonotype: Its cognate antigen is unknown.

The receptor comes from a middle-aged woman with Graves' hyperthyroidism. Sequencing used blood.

CDR3 in amino acids: CASSSRTNRLGLTNYGYTF. CDR3 coding DNA: TGTGCCAGCAGTTCTCGGACTAACAGGTTAGGCCTCACTAACTATGGCTACACCTTC. J is TRBJ1-2 and V is TRBV6-2 or TRBV6-3; weak D call: TRBD1 (5 bases). The V gene lost 4 bases and the J gene lost 0 bases, with 24 bases spanning the gap. This CDR3 is built from 19 residues. Per germline, CDR1 MNHEY and CDR2 SVGEGT.